This note documents a single TCR beta chain sequence. Its antigen is as yet unknown. The CDR3 totals 15 residues. V shed 4 bases and J 4 bases; nucleotides not matched to a gene: 5. Germline CDR1 MNHEY, CDR2 SVGAGI. This sample was included in a study of beta chain features in type 1 diabetes. Notes on the study in general: In every one of the four CD4+ subsets, TCRB CDR3s were moderately but significantly shorter in Type 1 diabetes patients. Shorter templates might be favored by PCR, equally in patients and controls. Sequencing from cDNA could over-represent high-TCR-expressing cells.

Isolated RNA was reverse transcribed in full, so expressed TCRB transcripts were sequenced. Produced via immunoSEQ multiplex PCR; TCRdb's table is partial and in-frame only. The table has around 170,000 clones, 7.5% to 10% seen once; the top ten hold 2.3%. A CD45RO/CCR7/CD25/CD127/CD95/CD27 panel sorted naive, central memory, regulatory and stem cell-like memory CD4+ cells. The gene calls are TRBV6-5 and TRBJ1-5; 9 bases map to TRBD1. The sequence derives from a woman younger than 35 in good health. The sequencing sample was made of central memory CD4+ T cells from blood. CDR3 in amino acids: CASSSEGQGNQPQHF. In DNA, the CDR3 is TGTGCCAGCAGTTCCGAGGGACAGGGAAATCAGCCCCAGCATTTT.